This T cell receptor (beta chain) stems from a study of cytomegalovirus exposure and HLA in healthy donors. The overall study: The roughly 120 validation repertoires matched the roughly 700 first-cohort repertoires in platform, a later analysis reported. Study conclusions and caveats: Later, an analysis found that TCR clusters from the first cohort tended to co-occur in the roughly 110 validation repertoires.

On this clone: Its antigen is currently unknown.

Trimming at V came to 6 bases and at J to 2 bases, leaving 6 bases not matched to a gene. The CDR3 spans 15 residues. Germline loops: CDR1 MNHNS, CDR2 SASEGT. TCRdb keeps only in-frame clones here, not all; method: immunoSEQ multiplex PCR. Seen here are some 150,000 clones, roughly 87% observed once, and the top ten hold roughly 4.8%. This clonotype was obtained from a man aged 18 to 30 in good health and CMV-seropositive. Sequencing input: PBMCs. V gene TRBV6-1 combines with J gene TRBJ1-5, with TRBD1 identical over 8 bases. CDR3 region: CASSSGGAGNQPQHF. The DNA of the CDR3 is TGTGCCAGCAGCTCAGGGGGCGCTGGCAATCAGCCCCAGCATTTT.